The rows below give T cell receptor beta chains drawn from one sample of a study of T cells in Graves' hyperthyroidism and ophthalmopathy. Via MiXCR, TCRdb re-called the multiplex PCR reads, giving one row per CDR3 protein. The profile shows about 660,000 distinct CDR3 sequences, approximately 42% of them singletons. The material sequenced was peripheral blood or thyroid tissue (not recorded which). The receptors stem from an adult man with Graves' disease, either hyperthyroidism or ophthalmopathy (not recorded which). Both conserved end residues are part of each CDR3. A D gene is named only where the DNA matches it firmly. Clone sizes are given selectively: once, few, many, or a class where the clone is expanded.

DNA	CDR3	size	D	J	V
TGCAGTGCCGGACAGGGGGCGCGGGAAAAACTGTTTTTT	CSAGQGAREKLFF	.	TRBD1	TRBJ1-4	TRBV20-1
TGTGCCAGCAGCTTAGCTAGGACAGAGCAAGAGACCCAGTACTTC	CASSLARTEQETQYF	.	.	TRBJ2-5	TRBV7-2
TGTGCCAGCAGCCCGAGGGAGGGGAACACCGGGGAGCTGTTTTTT	CASSPREGNTGELFF	.	TRBD2	TRBJ2-2	TRBV9
TGTGCCAGCAGTTACTCTATTGGACAGGGGTCGTACGAGCAGTACTTC	CASSYSIGQGSYEQYF	.	TRBD1	TRBJ2-7	TRBV6-5
TGCAGCGTATTGGGGTCTTATGGCTACACCTTC	CSVLGSYGYTF	.	.	TRBJ1-2	TRBV29-1
TGTGCCACCTGCCGGGACTCACTCCACGAGCAGTACTTC	CATCRDSLHEQYF	.	.	TRBJ2-7	TRBV2
TGTGCCAGCAGCGAGGCTACCGGGACGTCCTTC	CASSEATGTSF	.	.	TRBJ2-7	TRBV2
TGTGCCAGCATCACCGGGACAGTGAACACTGAAGCTTTCTTT	CASITGTVNTEAFF	many	TRBD1	TRBJ1-1	TRBV2
TGTGCCAGCAGCTTATATTGGACGGTGAACACTGAAGCTTTCTTT	CASSLYWTVNTEAFF	.	.	TRBJ1-1	TRBV7-2
TGCAGCTTGAAAGGGGGCTCCGGCTACACCTTC	CSLKGGSGYTF	.	TRBD1	TRBJ1-2	TRBV29-1
TGCAGTGCCCTACTAGCGGGGGGTACCTACGAGCAGTACTTC	CSALLAGGTYEQYF	.	TRBD2	TRBJ2-7	TRBV20-1
TGTGCCAGCAGTTTAGAGCAGGGAGGGTATGAAAAACTGTTTTTT	CASSLEQGGYEKLFF	many	.	TRBJ1-4	TRBV12-3/TRBV12-4
TGCGCCAGCAGCTTGGAGTTTTCAGGGGGCACCGGGGAGCTGTTTTTT	CASSLEFSGGTGELFF	.	TRBD1	TRBJ2-2	TRBV5-1
TGTGCCAGCACACCGTCGTTGGTTCGGGCCAACGTCCTGACTTTC	CASTPSLVRANVLTF	few	.	TRBJ2-6	TRBV2
TGCAGCTGGGGACCGCAGAACATTGAAGCTTTCTTT	CSWGPQNIEAFF	.	.	TRBJ1-1	TRBV29-1
TGCAGTGCCCCCCCCCCGGGAAGGACTGAAGCTTTCTTT	CSAPPPGRTEAFF	few	.	TRBJ1-1	TRBV20-1
TGTGCCAGCAGCTTCGATCGCGGCGGGACAGGGGGCTACGAGCAGTACTTC	CASSFDRGGTGGYEQYF	.	TRBD1	TRBJ2-7	TRBV7-2
TGTGCCAGCAGACCTCCGGGACAGGGTTATGGGGAGACCCAGTACTTC	CASRPPGQGYGETQYF	.	TRBD1	TRBJ2-5	TRBV7-2
TGTGCCAGCAGCCCATTTGGCGGCAGCTCCTATAATTCACCCCTCCACTTT	CASSPFGGSSYNSPLHF	.	.	TRBJ1-6	TRBV7-9
TGTGCCACCAGCAGAGGACAGGATAGCAATCAGCCCCAGCATTTT	CATSRGQDSNQPQHF	.	.	TRBJ1-5	TRBV15
TGTGCCAGCAGTTTGAGGCGGGGGGGCTACGAGCAGTACTTC	CASSLRRGGYEQYF	.	TRBD2	TRBJ2-7	TRBV27
TGTGCCAGCAGTGCGGGACAGACGGGCTACACCTTC	CASSAGQTGYTF	many	TRBD1	TRBJ1-2	TRBV2
TGTGCCAGCACGGGACAGGGCAAAGAGACCCAGTACTTC	CASTGQGKETQYF	many	TRBD1	TRBJ2-5	TRBV25-1
TGTGCCAGCAGCGAGACAGGGGGCACCGCTAACTATGGCTACACCTTC	CASSETGGTANYGYTF	.	TRBD1	TRBJ1-2	TRBV7-9
TGCGCCAGCAGCATCCCCAGGACAGGCGTTTCACCCCTCCACTTT	CASSIPRTGVSPLHF	.	TRBD1	TRBJ1-6	TRBV7-6